Described below is a single TCR beta chain sequence and its context. The antigen remains undetermined. The data belong to a study of cytomegalovirus exposure and HLA in healthy donors. The overall study: Of 398 genotyped donors, roughly 80% clustered with self-reported Caucasian donors. Study conclusions and caveats: Altogether, about 160 TCR beta chains were recorded as cytomegalovirus-associated. Sequencing probably produced one cluster of sequence variants that were highly shared. The authors confirmed in vitro that a few CMV-associated chains were specific for CMV antigens.

Vbeta (60) and Jbeta (13) primers were used in the PCR. Some clones are missing from TCRdb's copy, which holds only in-frame ones; the method was immunoSEQ multiplex PCR. The sample carries 150,000 or so clones, roughly 82% recorded once. The sample was PBMCs. The sequence was obtained from a man aged 18 to 35 in good health and CMV-seropositive.

The CDR3, as DNA: TGCGCCAGCAGCAACGACAGGGTGGGCTACGAGCAGTACTTC. Translated: CASSNDRVGYEQYF. The chain couples TRBV10-1 to TRBJ2-7; 7 bases align to TRBD1. Trimming removed 6 bases from V and 3 bases from J; junction bases left unmatched: 8. The V gene's germline CDR1 is WNHNN and CDR2 SYGVQD (reference sequence). The CDR3 consists of 14 residues.